There are many counts of the clone carrying this T cell receptor beta chain. Its antigen is unknown. From the 5' RACE reads, TCRdb called clonotypes with MiXCR, one entry per CDR3 protein. Of some 600,000 distinct CDR3 sequences listed, around a sixth are singletons. The source of the sample is a study of T cells after yellow fever vaccination. About the research overall: Low-cell-number fractions were prepared with SMART-Seq v4 Ultra Low Input.

Germline trimming cut 3 bases from V and 5 bases from J; bases unmatched to any gene: 5. The CDR3 runs to 14 residues. Per the germline V gene, CDR1 is SGHDT and CDR2 is YYEEEE. Study-wide points: Subsequent booster samples again held most clones from primary vaccination (96% CD4, approximately 85% CD8). The bulk population could contribute abundant contaminating clonotypes to FACS-sorted repertoires.

Sequenced material: PBMCs, taken around 5 days after the first yellow fever vaccination. The chain joins TRBV5-6 to TRBJ1-1, with 9 bases matching TRBD1. The clonotype comes from a man in his late teens or twenties who received the YFV17D yellow fever vaccine. CDR3 coding DNA: TGTGCCAGCAGCTGGGGACAGGGTTGGACTGAAGCTTTCTTT. This codes for CASSWGQGWTEAFF. The variable domain in full, completed from reference TRBV5-6 and TRBJ1-1, reads DAGVTQSPTHLIKTRGQQVTLRCSPKSGHDTVSWYQQALGQGPQFIFQYYEEEERQRGNFPDRFSGHQFPNYSSELNVNALLLGDSALYLCASSWGQGWTEAFFGQGTRLTVV.